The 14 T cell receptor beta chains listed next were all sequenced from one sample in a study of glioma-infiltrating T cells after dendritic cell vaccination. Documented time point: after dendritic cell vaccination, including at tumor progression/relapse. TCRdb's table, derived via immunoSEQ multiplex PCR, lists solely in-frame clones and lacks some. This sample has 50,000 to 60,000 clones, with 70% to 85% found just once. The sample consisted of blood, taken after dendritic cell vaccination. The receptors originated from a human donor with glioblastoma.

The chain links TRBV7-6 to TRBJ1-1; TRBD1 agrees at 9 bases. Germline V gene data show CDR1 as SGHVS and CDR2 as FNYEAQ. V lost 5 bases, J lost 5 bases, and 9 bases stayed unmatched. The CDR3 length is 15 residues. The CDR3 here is CASSGPGQGNTEAFF. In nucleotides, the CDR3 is TGTGCCAGCAGCGGGCCGGGACAGGGAAATACTGAAGCTTTCTTT.

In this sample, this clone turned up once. CDR3 protein: CASRRQGTYEQYF. For the CDR3, the DNA is TGTGCCAGCAGGCGACAGGGAACCTACGAGCAGTACTTC. The genes are TRBV2 and TRBJ2-7, with 7 positions matching TRBD1. Germline V gene lookup returns CDR1 SNHLY and CDR2 FYNNEI. CDR3 size: 13 residues. V dropped 6 bases and J dropped 2; count of bases not matched to a gene: 4.

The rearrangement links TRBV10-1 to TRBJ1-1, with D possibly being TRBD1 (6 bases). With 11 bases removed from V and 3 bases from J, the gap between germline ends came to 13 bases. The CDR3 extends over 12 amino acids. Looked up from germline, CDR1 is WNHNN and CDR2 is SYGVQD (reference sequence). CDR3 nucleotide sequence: TGCGCCGGGGGCATGGGGGACACTGAAGCTTTCTTT. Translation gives CAGGMGDTEAFF.

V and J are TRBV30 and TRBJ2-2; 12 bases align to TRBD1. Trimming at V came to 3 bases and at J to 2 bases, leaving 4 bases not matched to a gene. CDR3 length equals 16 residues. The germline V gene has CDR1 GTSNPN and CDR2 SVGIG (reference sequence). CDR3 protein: CAWRKGTGGNTGELFF. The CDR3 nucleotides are TGTGCCTGGAGGAAGGGGACAGGGGGCAACACCGGGGAGCTGTTTTTT. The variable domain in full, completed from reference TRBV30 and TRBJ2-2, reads SQTIHQWPATLVQPVGSPLSLECTVEGTSNPNLYWYRQAAGRGLQLLFYSVGIGQISSEVPQNLSASRPQDRQFILSSKKLLLSDSGFYLCAWRKGTGGNTGELFFGEGSRLTVL.

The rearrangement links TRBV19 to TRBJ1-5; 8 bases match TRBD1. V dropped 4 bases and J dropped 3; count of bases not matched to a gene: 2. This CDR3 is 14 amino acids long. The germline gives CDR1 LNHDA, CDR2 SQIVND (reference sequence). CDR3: CASSRGQVNQPQHF. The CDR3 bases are TGTGCCAGTAGTAGGGGACAGGTCAATCAGCCCCAGCATTTT.

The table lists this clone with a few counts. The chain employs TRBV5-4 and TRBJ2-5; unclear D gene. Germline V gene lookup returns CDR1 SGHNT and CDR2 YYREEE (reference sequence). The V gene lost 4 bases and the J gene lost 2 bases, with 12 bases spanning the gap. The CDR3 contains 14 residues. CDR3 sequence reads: CASSMDGRQETQYF. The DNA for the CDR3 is TGTGCCAGCAGCATGGACGGTAGACAAGAGACCCAGTACTTC. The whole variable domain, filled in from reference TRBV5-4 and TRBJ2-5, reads ETGVTQSPTHLIKTRGQQVTLRCSSQSGHNTVSWYQQALGQGPQFIFQYYREEENGRGNFPPRFSGLQFPNYSSELNVNALELDDSALYLCASSMDGRQETQYFGPGTRLLVL.

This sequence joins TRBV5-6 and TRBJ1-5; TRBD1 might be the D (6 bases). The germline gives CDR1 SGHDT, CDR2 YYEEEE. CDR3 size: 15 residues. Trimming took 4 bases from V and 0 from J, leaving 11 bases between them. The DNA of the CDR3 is TGTGCCAGCAGCAAGACAGGTTATAGCAATCAGCCCCAGCATTTT. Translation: CASSKTGYSNQPQHF.

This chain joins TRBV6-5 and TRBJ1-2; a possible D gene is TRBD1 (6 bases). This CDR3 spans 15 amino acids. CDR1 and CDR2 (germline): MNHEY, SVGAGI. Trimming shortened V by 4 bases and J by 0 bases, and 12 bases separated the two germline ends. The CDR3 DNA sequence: TGTGCCAGCAGTTCAACAGGGCACCCTAACTATGGCTACACCTTC. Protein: CASSSTGHPNYGYTF.

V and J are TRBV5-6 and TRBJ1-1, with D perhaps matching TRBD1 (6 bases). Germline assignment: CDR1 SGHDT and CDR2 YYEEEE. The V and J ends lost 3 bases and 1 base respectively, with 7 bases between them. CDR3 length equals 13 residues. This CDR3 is CASSSTGNTEAFF. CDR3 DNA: TGTGCCAGCAGCTCGACAGGGAACACTGAAGCTTTCTTT.

The chain's CDR3 is CASWGGTGELFF. The CDR3 nucleotides read TGTGCCAGCTGGGGGGGGACCGGGGAGCTGTTTTTT. V usage is TRBV6-1 and J usage is TRBJ2-2; TRBD2 agrees at 7 bases. Trimming at V came to 8 bases and at J to 5 bases, leaving 2 bases not matched to a gene. CDR1 is MNHNS, CDR2 SASEGT, per germline. The CDR3 loop spans 12 amino acids.

CDR3 nucleotides: TGCGCCAGCAGCCAAGCAGGGGCGGTCTCTGGGGCCAACGTCCTGACTTTC. Translated: CASSQAGAVSGANVLTF. The V gene is TRBV4-1, the J gene TRBJ2-6; possibly TRBD1 for D (6 bases). CDR1 and CDR2 from the germline V gene are MGHRA and YSYEKL. The CDR3 runs 17 residues. V was cut by 1 base and J by 0 bases, with 10 bases left in between.

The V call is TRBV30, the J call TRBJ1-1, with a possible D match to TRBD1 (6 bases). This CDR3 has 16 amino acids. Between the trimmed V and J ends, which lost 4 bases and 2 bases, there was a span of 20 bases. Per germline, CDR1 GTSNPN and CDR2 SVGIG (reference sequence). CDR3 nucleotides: TGTGCCTGGATGATTGTCAGGACAGCGAGTAACACTGAAGCTTTCTTT. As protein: CAWMIVRTASNTEAFF.

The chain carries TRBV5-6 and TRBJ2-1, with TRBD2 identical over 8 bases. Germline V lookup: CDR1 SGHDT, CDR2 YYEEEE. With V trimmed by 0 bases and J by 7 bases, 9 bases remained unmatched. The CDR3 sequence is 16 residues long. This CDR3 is CASSLVYSGGRNEQFF. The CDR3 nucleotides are TGTGCCAGCAGCTTGGTATACTCGGGGGGGAGGAATGAGCAGTTCTTC.

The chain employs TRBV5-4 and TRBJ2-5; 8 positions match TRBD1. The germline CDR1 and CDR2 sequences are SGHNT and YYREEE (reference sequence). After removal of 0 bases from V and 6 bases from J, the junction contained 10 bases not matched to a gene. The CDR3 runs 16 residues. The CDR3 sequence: CASSLAGTGTRKTQYF. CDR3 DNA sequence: TGTGCCAGCAGCTTGGCCGGGACAGGTACACGAAAGACCCAGTACTTC. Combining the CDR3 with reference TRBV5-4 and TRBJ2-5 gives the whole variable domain ETGVTQSPTHLIKTRGQQVTLRCSSQSGHNTVSWYQQALGQGPQFIFQYYREEENGRGNFPPRFSGLQFPNYSSELNVNALELDDSALYLCASSLAGTGTRKTQYFGPGTRLLVL.